The T cell receptor beta chain under discussion was sequenced for a study of OX40 agonist ivuxolimab in advanced cancers. Study summary: Six ivuxolimab dose levels, 0.01 to 10 mg/kg, were given intravenously every 2 weeks. A mean age of approximately 58 years, range about 20 to 90, was recorded, and roughly 80% were male.

Repertoires were generated with immunoSEQ multiplex PCR, while TCRdb's copy carries only in-frame clones and drops some. The sample lists 20,000 to 25,000 clones; 80% to 85% were seen once. As concerns this clone: The target antigen is unknown.

Study-wide findings and caveats: Low levels of normalized T-cell clonal expansion also appeared in some nonresponders.

The CDR3 length is 15 residues. V dropped 0 bases and J dropped 2 bases, with 10 bases sitting between them. The germline gives CDR1 MNHEY, CDR2 SVGAGI. The chain joins TRBV6-5 to TRBJ2-5; a possible D gene is TRBD1 (5 bases). The specimen comprised CD4+ or CD8+ T cells sorted from blood, sampled in a trial of the OX40 agonist ivuxolimab. The source is an adult with an advanced solid tumor such as melanoma, head and neck, liver or kidney cancer. DNA for the CDR3: TGTGCCAGCAGTTACTCGGGTGGGGCACAAGAGACCCAGTACTTC. Residues: CASSYSGGAQETQYF.